The source of this T cell receptor beta chain is a study of beta chain features in type 1 diabetes. This CDR3 contains 12 residues. Trimming stripped 7 bases from V and 0 bases from J, with 9 bases between. CDR1 is SQVTM and CDR2 is ANQGSEA in the germline V gene. Remarks on this clone: Its antigen is as yet unknown.

Study-wide results and caveats: More deletions and fewer insertions at VDJ junctions were seen in type 1 diabetes patients. TCRB CDR3s were moderately but significantly shorter in Type 1 diabetes patients in all four CD4+ subsets.

The study reverse transcribed the entire isolated RNA, so it sequenced expressed TCRB transcripts. The repertoire was sequenced with immunoSEQ multiplex PCR; TCRdb's copy has only in-frame clones and lacks some. The table lists 600,000 or so clones, over 12% of them singletons, with roughly 0.04% in the top ten. The chain links TRBV29-1 to TRBJ2-5; D is unresolved. The clonotype comes from a man younger than 30 with type 1 diabetes. What was sequenced was naive CD4+ T cells from blood. CDR3 DNA sequence: TGCAGCGCCGAACGGTACCAAGAGACCCAGTACTTC. This codes for CSAERYQETQYF.